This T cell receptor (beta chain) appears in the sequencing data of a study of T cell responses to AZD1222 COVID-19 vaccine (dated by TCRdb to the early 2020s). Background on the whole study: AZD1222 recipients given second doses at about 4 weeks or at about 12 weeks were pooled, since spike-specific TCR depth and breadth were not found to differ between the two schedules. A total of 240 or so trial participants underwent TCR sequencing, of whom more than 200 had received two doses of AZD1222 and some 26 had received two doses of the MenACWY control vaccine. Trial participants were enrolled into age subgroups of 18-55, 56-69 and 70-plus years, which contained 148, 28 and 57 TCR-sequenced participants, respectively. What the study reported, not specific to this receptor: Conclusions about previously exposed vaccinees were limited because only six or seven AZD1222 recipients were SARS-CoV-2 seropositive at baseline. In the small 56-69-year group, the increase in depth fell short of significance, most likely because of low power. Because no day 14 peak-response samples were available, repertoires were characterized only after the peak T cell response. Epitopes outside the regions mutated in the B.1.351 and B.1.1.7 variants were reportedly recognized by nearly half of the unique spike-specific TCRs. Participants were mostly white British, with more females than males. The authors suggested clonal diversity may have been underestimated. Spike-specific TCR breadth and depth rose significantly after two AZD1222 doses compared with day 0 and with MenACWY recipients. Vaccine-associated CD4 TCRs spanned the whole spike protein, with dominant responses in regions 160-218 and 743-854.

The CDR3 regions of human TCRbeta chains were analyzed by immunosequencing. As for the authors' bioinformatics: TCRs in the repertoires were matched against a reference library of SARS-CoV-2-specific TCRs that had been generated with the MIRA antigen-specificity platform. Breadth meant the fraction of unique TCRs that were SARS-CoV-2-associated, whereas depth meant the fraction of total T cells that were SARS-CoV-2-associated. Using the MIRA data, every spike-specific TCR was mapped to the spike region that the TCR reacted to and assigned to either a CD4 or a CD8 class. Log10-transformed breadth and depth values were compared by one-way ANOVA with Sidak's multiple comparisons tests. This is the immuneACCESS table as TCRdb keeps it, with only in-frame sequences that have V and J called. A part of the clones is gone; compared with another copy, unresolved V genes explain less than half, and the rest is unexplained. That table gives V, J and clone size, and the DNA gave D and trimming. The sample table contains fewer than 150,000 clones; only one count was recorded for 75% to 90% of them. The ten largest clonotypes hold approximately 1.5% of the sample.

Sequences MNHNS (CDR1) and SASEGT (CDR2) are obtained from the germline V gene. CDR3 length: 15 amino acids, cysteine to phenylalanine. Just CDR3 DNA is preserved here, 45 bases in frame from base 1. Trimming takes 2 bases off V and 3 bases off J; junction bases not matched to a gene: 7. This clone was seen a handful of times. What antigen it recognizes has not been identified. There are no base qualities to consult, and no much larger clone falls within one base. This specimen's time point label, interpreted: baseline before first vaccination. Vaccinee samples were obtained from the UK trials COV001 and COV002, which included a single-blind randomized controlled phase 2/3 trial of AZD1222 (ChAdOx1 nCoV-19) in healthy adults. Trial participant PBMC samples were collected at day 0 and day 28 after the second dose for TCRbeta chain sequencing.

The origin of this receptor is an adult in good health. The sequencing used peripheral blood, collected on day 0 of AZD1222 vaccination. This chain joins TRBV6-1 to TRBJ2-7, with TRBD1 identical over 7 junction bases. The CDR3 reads CASSEYSQGVYEQYF. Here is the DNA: TGTGCCAGCAGTGAATACAGTCAGGGGGTCTACGAGCAGTACTTC.